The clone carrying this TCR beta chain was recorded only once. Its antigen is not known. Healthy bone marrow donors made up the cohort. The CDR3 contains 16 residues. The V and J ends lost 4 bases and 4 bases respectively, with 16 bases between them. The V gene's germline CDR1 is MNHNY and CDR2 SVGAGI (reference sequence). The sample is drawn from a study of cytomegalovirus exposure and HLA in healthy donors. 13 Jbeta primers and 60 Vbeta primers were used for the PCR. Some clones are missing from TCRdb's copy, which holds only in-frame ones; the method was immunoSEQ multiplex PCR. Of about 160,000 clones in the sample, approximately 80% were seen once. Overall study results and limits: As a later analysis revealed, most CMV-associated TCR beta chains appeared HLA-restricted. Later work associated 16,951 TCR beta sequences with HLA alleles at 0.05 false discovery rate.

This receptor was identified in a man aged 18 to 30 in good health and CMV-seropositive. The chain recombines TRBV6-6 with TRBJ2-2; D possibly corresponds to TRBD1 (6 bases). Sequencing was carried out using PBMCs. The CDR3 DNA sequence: TGTGCCAGCAGTTCCCACGGGACATACGGCACCGGGGAGCTGTTTTTT. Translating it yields CASSSHGTYGTGELFF.